Presented here are 15 T cell receptor beta chains from one specimen sequenced in a study of technical replicates of blood from four donors. Here immunoSEQ multiplex PCR was the method, and the copy in TCRdb shows in-frame clones only, minus some. Here the sample spans 79,000 or so clones, approximately 93% being singletons. Sequenced: T cells isolated from PBMCs. These receptors all come from a human donor in good health.

This chain joins TRBV7-3 and TRBJ2-1; D perhaps matches TRBD2 (6 bases). This CDR3 is 15 amino acids long. V lost 0 bases and J 4 bases, leaving 10 bases between the germline ends. Germline CDR1 reads SGHTA; CDR2 reads FQGTGA. CDR3 protein: CASSLTGTAYNEQFF. Written as DNA, the CDR3 is TGTGCCAGCAGCTTAACCGGGACTGCATACAATGAGCAGTTCTTC.

DNA for the CDR3: TGTGCCAGCAGTGAAAGGACAGAGGGTTGGACTGAAGCTTTCTTT. Protein sequence: CASSERTEGWTEAFF. This sequence joins TRBV6-1 and TRBJ1-1; tentatively, D is TRBD1 (6 bases). V lost 2 bases and J lost 5, with 15 bases in between. This CDR3 has 15 residues. The germline V gene has CDR1 MNHNS and CDR2 SASEGT.

J is TRBJ1-3 and V is TRBV4-1; 7 positions match TRBD1. This CDR3 is 14 amino acids long. V was pared by 3 bases and J by 5 bases, with 4 bases of the junction left unmatched. Germline lookup yields CDR1 MGHRA and CDR2 YSYEKL. This chain's CDR3 is CASSQPTGRNTIYF. In DNA form, the CDR3 reads TGCGCCAGCAGCCAGCCGACAGGGAGAAACACCATATATTTT.

This chain connects TRBV7-9 to TRBJ2-7; D gene ambiguous. The germline V gene has CDR1 SEHNR and CDR2 FQNEAQ (reference sequence). The ends were cut back, 1 base at V and 3 bases at J, with 7 bases in the middle. CDR3 size: 13 residues. The CDR3 region is CASSLVAGYEQYF. CDR3 DNA sequence: TGTGCCAGCAGCTTAGTGGCAGGCTACGAGCAGTACTTC.

This chain joins TRBV19 and TRBJ1-1, with D possibly TRBD1 on 5 matching bases. The CDR3 totals 12 residues. From germline, CDR1 is LNHDA and CDR2 SQIVND (reference sequence). The V gene lost 7 bases and the J gene lost 1 base, with 7 bases spanning the gap. The CDR3 DNA reads TGTGCCAGTATTCAGGGGAACACTGAAGCTTTCTTT. It is translated as CASIQGNTEAFF.

Only one count was recorded for this clone. The V gene is TRBV4-3, the J gene TRBJ1-1; D uncertain. Germline CDR1 and CDR2: LGHNA and YSLEER. V was shortened by 2 bases and J by 9 bases, with 10 bases between the two germline ends. This CDR3 has 12 amino acids. CDR3 protein: CASSQTGTQAFF. Written as DNA, the CDR3 is TGCGCCAGCAGCCAAACCGGTACGCAAGCTTTCTTT.

The chain recombines TRBV27 with TRBJ2-3, with 10 bases identical to TRBD2. V lost 4 bases to trimming and J lost 3 bases; unmatched junction nucleotides: 7. The CDR3 spans 16 residues. Germline V gene sequence: CDR1 MNHEY, CDR2 SMNVEV (reference sequence). CDR3: CASSYRRAGGTDTQYF. The CDR3 coding sequence is TGTGCCAGCAGTTACCGCCGAGCGGGAGGGACAGATACGCAGTATTTT.

The chain couples TRBV5-1 to TRBJ2-1, with D tentatively TRBD2 (6 bases). The V gene lost 2 bases and the J gene lost 0 bases, with 12 bases spanning the gap. Germline V gene lookup returns CDR1 SGHRS and CDR2 YFSETQ. The CDR3 is 16 residues long. The CDR3 DNA sequence: TGCGCCAGCAGCTTCGGGGGAGGAAGCTCCTACAATGAGCAGTTCTTC. Translated, it gives CASSFGGGSSYNEQFF.

This clone was counted a few times. V is TRBV9 and J is TRBJ1-3, with TRBD1 matching 10 bases. V gave up 0 bases and J gave up 6 bases; unmatched junction bases: 9. Germline CDR1 reads SGDLS; CDR2 reads YYNGEE. The CDR3 runs 17 residues. The CDR3 DNA reads TGTGCCAGCAGCGTAGCGTATCTGACAGGGGGCGAAAACACCATATATTTT. Translated, it gives CASSVAYLTGGENTIYF.

This chain connects TRBV2 to TRBJ1-1; 7 bases align to TRBD1. This CDR3 spans 15 amino acids. The V and J ends lost 1 base and 1 base, in that order; junction bases with no gene match: 3. Germline-derived CDR1 and CDR2 are SNHLY and FYNNEI. CDR3 nucleotides: TGTGCCAGCAGTGAAGAGGGGGCGTGGAACACTGAAGCTTTCTTT. Translation: CASSEEGAWNTEAFF.

This chain joins TRBV27 and TRBJ2-2; D is unresolved. The CDR3 totals 13 residues. V lost 0 bases to trimming and J lost 4 bases, with 3 bases between them. CDR1 MNHEY and CDR2 SMNVEV come from the germline V gene (reference sequence). Here the CDR3 DNA reads TGTGCCAGCAGTTTATCCTTCACCGGGGAGCTGTTTTTT. Translation: CASSLSFTGELFF.

This CDR3 reads CASSTGVGTEAFF. In DNA, the CDR3 is TGTGCCAGCAGCACGGGGGTAGGCACTGAAGCTTTCTTT. This sequence joins TRBV6-4 and TRBJ1-1, with D perhaps matching TRBD1 (5 bases). V was cut by 6 bases and J by 4 bases, with 12 bases left in between. CDR3 length equals 13 residues. In germline, CDR1 is MRHNA, CDR2 SNTAGT.

V and J are TRBV20-1 and TRBJ1-1, with a possible D match to TRBD1 (5 bases). This CDR3 is built from 10 residues. V gave up 3 bases and J gave up 11 bases, with 10 bases separating them. Germline assignment: CDR1 DFQATT and CDR2 SNEGSKA (reference sequence). The CDR3 loop is CSASGAVAFF. The CDR3 nucleotides read TGCAGTGCTAGTGGGGCGGTGGCTTTCTTT.

The chain employs TRBV7-7 and TRBJ2-3; the D is unclear. The length of the CDR3 is 15 residues. V was pared by 6 bases and J by 3 bases, with 16 bases between. Germline lookup yields CDR1 SSHAT and CDR2 FNYEAQ (reference sequence). CDR3 region: CASRPTGIGTDTQYF. Written as DNA, the CDR3 is TGTGCCAGCAGGCCGACGGGTATTGGGACAGATACGCAGTATTTT.

CDR3: CASSLIGQGGQETQYF. As DNA, the CDR3 is TGTGCCAGCAGCTTAATCGGACAGGGGGGTCAAGAGACCCAGTACTTC. This chain joins TRBV7-9 and TRBJ2-5; TRBD1 matches at 10 bases. The CDR3 totals 16 residues. Germline V gene data show CDR1 as SEHNR and CDR2 as FQNEAQ (reference sequence). Trimming took 2 bases from V and 2 from J; bases not matched to a gene: 5.